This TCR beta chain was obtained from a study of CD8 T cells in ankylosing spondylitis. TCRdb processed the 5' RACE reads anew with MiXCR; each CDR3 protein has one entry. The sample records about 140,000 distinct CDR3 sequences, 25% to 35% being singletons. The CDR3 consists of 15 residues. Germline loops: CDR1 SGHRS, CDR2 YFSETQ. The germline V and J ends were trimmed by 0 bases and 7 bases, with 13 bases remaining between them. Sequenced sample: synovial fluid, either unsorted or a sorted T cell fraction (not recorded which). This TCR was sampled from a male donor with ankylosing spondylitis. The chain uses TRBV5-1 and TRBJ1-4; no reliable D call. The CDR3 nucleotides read TGCGCCAGCAGCTTGGGCACCCCGGAGGGTGAAAAACTGTTTTTT. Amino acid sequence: CASSLGTPEGEKLFF.